The 10 T cell receptor beta chains presented below share a single source sample, sequenced in a study of T cell repertoires in cytomegalovirus infection (dated by TCRdb to between 2017 and 2020). The sequencer was an Illumina HiSeq 1500. TCRdb's own reprocessing of the public reads used fastp at Q25 and MiXCR and kept productive beta chains. Each CDR3 protein appears once, grouped with its most common genes and DNA. Within this sample are 290,000 or so distinct CDR3 sequences, with around 10% of them counted one time only. The biggest ten clones account for less than 3% of the sample. The sample was PBMCs. All receptors derive from a human donor in good health (CMV status not recorded). Some clones in this sample may be carry-over from other donors' samples.

At least ten counts were recorded for this clonotype. V gene TRBV28 combines with J gene TRBJ2-3; D is ambiguous. In germline, CDR1 is MDHEN, CDR2 SYDVKM. The CDR3 consists of 11 residues. Trimming took off 6 bases at V and 3 bases at J, with 4 bases between the two ends. In nucleotides, the CDR3 is TGTGCCAGCAGACTAACAGATACGCAGTATTTT. Protein sequence: CASRLTDTQYF.

The chain has TRBV2 and TRBJ1-1, with 9 bases matching TRBD1. J lost 0 bases, V lost 11 bases, and 1 base had no gene match. There are 12 residues in the CDR3. Looked up from germline, CDR1 is SNHLY and CDR2 is FYNNEI. The CDR3 coding sequence is TGTGCCGGGACAGGGATGAACACTGAAGCTTTCTTT. Translation: CAGTGMNTEAFF. Using reference TRBV2 and TRBJ1-1 for the parts outside the CDR3, the full variable domain is EPEVTQTPSHQVTQMGQEVILRCVPISNHLYFYWYRQILGQKVEFLVSFYNNEISEKSEIFDDQFSVERPDGSNFTLKIRSTKLEDSAMYFCAGTGMNTEAFFGQGTRLTVV.

This clonotype showed up many times. One end of the junction does not line up with germline, which may come from a read error. The V gene is TRBV6-1, the J gene TRBJ1-5; TRBD1 matches at 8 bases. Germline V gene sequence: CDR1 MNHNS, CDR2 SASEGT. The CDR3 spans 15 residues. CDR3 loop: CASSLDRGGNQPQHF. The CDR3 DNA is TGTGCCAGCAGTCTCGACAGGGGAGGCAACCAGCCCCAGCATTTT.

This clonotype was detected many times. The chain is built from TRBV7-6 and TRBJ1-1; 11 bases are shared with TRBD1. CDR1 SGHVS and CDR2 FNYEAQ come from the germline V gene. This CDR3 region has 17 residues. V dropped 4 bases and J dropped 0; count of bases not matched to a gene: 7. In nucleotides, the CDR3 is TGTGCCAGCAGCTGGGACAGGGGGGGCCTCATGAACACTGAAGCTTTCTTT. This encodes CASSWDRGGLMNTEAFF.

The genes are TRBV7-9 and TRBJ2-1; 10 positions match TRBD2. CDR1 and CDR2 from the germline V gene are SEHNR and FQNEAQ (reference sequence). V was clipped by 3 bases and J by 3 bases; unmatched bases: 5. The length of the CDR3 is 16 residues. CDR3 residues: CASSFEAGGRYNEQFF. DNA of the CDR3: TGTGCCAGCAGCTTCGAAGCGGGGGGGCGCTACAATGAGCAGTTCTTC.

This clonotype was seen ten or more times. The genes are TRBV28 and TRBJ2-2; 8 nucleotides agree with TRBD1. V trimming: 6 bases; J trimming: 6 bases; junction bases outside the gene matches: 3. CDR3 length: 13 residues. Germline V lookup: CDR1 MDHEN, CDR2 SYDVKM. CDR3 in amino acids: CASRTTGAGELFF. For the CDR3, the DNA is TGTGCCAGCAGGACGACAGGGGCCGGGGAGCTGTTTTTT.

This clonotype was picked up many times. This chain uses TRBV7-2 with TRBJ2-1; no clear D. Trimming removed 2 bases from V and 6 bases from J, with 11 bases in between. Germline CDR1 and CDR2: SGHTA and FQGNSA. The CDR3 extends over 14 amino acids. CDR3 nucleotides: TGTGCCAGCAGCTTAAGCGTGGAACGCAATGAGCAGTTCTTC. Translating it yields CASSLSVERNEQFF.

Many counts were recorded for this clonotype. This sequence joins TRBV5-1 and TRBJ2-3; 12 bases are a match to TRBD2. The CDR3 sequence is 19 residues long. Germline V gene lookup returns CDR1 SGHRS and CDR2 YFSETQ. V trimming: 4 bases; J trimming: 5 bases; junction bases outside the gene matches: 17. CDR3 coding DNA: TGCGCCAGCAGCGTGCCCCAGGAGCTAGCGGGGGGGCCGCAAGATACGCAGTATTTT. Encoded protein: CASSVPQELAGGPQDTQYF. Drawing the rest from reference TRBV5-1 and TRBJ2-3, the complete variable domain is KAGVTQTPRYLIKTRGQQVTLSCSPISGHRSVSWYQQTPGQGLQFLFEYFSETQRNKGNFPGRFSGRQFSNSRSEMNVSTLELGDSALYLCASSVPQELAGGPQDTQYFGPGTRLTVL.

This clonotype was observed many times. This sequence joins TRBV28 and TRBJ2-1; TRBD2 agrees at 14 bases. V lost 2 bases, J lost 6 bases, and 3 bases stayed unmatched. Germline V gene lookup returns CDR1 MDHEN and CDR2 SYDVKM. The CDR3 is 16 residues long. CDR3 sequence (DNA): TGTGCCAGCAGTTTAGGGACTAGCGGGGGTCGCAATGAGCAGTTCTTC. This encodes CASSLGTSGGRNEQFF.

The V and J genes are TRBV5-4 and TRBJ1-1; D remains unclear. The germline V and J ends were trimmed by 4 bases and 1 base, with 11 bases remaining between them. Germline values: CDR1 SGHNT, CDR2 YYREEE (reference sequence). The CDR3 runs to 14 residues. The CDR3 DNA reads TGTGCCAGCAGCGAGGGCGGGCGGAACACTGAAGCTTTCTTT. Translation: CASSEGGRNTEAFF.